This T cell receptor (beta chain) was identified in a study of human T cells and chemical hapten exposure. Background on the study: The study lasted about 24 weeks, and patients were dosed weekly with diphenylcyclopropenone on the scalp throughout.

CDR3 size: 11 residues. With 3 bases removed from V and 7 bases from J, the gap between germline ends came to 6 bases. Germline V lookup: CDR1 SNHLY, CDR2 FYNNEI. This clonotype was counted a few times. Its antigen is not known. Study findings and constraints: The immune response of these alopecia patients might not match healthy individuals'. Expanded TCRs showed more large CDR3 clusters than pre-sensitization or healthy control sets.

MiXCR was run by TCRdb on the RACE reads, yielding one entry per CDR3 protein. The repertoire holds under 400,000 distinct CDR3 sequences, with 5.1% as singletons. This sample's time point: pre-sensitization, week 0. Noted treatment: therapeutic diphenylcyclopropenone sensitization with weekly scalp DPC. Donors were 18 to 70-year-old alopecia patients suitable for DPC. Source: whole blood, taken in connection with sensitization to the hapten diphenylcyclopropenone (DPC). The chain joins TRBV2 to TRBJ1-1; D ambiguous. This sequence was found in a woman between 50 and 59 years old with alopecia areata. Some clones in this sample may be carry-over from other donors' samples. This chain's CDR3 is CASSEFNEAFF. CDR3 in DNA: TGTGCCAGCAGTGAGTTTAATGAAGCTTTCTTT.